The rows below give T cell receptor beta chains drawn from one sample of a study of T cells in Graves' hyperthyroidism and ophthalmopathy. TCRdb itself ran the multiplex PCR reads through MiXCR, one entry per CDR3 protein. The sample shows under 400,000 distinct CDR3 sequences, 20% to 30% of them seen only once. Sequencing was performed on blood. The receptors come from a man between 50 and 59 years old with Graves' hyperthyroidism. CDR3s include the opening cysteine and the closing phenylalanine or tryptophan. The order of the fields is V gene, J gene, D gene, clone size, CDR3 DNA, CDR3 protein. A D gene is named only where the DNA matches it firmly. The size field is filled for only some rows; it gives once, few, many or a size class.

V gene: TRBV3-1
J gene: TRBJ2-1
D gene: -
clone size: -
CDR3 DNA: TGTGCCAGTAGTCCCAGACACGGCTCCTACAATGAGCAGTTCTTC
CDR3 protein: CASSPRHGSYNEQFF

V gene: TRBV7-8
J gene: TRBJ2-1
D gene: -
clone size: -
CDR3 DNA: TGTGCCAGCAGCTTAGCCCCGGTAGCCTACAATGAGCAGTTCTTC
CDR3 protein: CASSLAPVAYNEQFF

V gene: TRBV2
J gene: TRBJ2-1
D gene: TRBD1
clone size: many
CDR3 DNA: TGTGCCAGCAGACGACAACAGGGGTCCACCCCCCCTTACAATGAGCAGTTCTTC
CDR3 protein: CASRRQQGSTPPYNEQFF

V gene: TRBV3-1
J gene: TRBJ2-1
D gene: TRBD2
clone size: many
CDR3 DNA: TGTGCCAGCAGCCAAGAAATTGATAGCGGGACCTACAATGAGCAGTTCTTC
CDR3 protein: CASSQEIDSGTYNEQFF

V gene: TRBV7-9
J gene: TRBJ2-5
D gene: -
clone size: many
CDR3 DNA: TGTGCCAGCAGCTTAGCCGTACTACTCCAAGAGACCCAGTACTTC
CDR3 protein: CASSLAVLLQETQYF

V gene: TRBV5-6
J gene: TRBJ1-4
D gene: -
clone size: many
CDR3 DNA: TGTGCCAGCAGCTTGGGAATCACAACTAATGAAAAACTGTTTTTT
CDR3 protein: CASSLGITTNEKLFF

V gene: TRBV6-1
J gene: TRBJ2-5
D gene: TRBD1
clone size: -
CDR3 DNA: TGTGCCAGCAGTCAGGGGGACAGGATAGGAGAGACCCAGTACTTC
CDR3 protein: CASSQGDRIGETQYF

V gene: TRBV19
J gene: TRBJ2-1
D gene: TRBD2
clone size: -
CDR3 DNA: TGTGCCAGTAGGAGCGGGAGGGCGGGGAATGAGCAGTTCTTC
CDR3 protein: CASRSGRAGNEQFF

V gene: TRBV5-1
J gene: TRBJ2-7
D gene: TRBD2
clone size: -
CDR3 DNA: TGCGCCAGCAGCTCGGATGGCGGCGGGAGTTCCTACGAGCAGTACTTC
CDR3 protein: CASSSDGGGSSYEQYF

V gene: TRBV5-1
J gene: TRBJ2-2
D gene: TRBD1
clone size: -
CDR3 DNA: TGCGCCAGCAGCCCCGGGACAGGGGTGATAGTCGAACACCGGGGAGCTGTTTTT
CDR3 protein: CASSPGTGVIVEHRGAVF

V gene: TRBV5-1
J gene: TRBJ2-3
D gene: TRBD2
clone size: few
CDR3 DNA: TGCGCCAGCAGCTTGAGGGAGACTAGCGGGAGTGATACGCAGTATTTT
CDR3 protein: CASSLRETSGSDTQYF

V gene: TRBV9
J gene: TRBJ2-1
D gene: -
clone size: -
CDR3 DNA: TGTGCCAGCAGCCAGACTGAGAATGAGCAGTTCTTC
CDR3 protein: CASSQTENEQFF

V gene: TRBV11-2
J gene: TRBJ1-5
D gene: TRBD1
clone size: -
CDR3 DNA: TGCGCCAGCAGCTTACTCCCGGGACAGAGAAATCAGCCCCAGCATTTT
CDR3 protein: CASSLLPGQRNQPQHF

V gene: TRBV6-1
J gene: TRBJ2-7
D gene: -
clone size: many
CDR3 DNA: TGTGCCAGCAGCCCCCGGTTGGCTAAACAAGCCTACGAGCAGTACTTC
CDR3 protein: CASSPRLAKQAYEQYF

V gene: TRBV7-9
J gene: TRBJ1-4
D gene: TRBD1
clone size: -
CDR3 DNA: TGTGCCAGCAGCCAAGAAGGCCAGGGGGGGGAAAAACTGTTTTTT
CDR3 protein: CASSQEGQGGEKLFF

V gene: TRBV7-2
J gene: TRBJ2-5
D gene: TRBD2
clone size: -
CDR3 DNA: TGTGCCAGCAGCTCGGGGGGGCTTGGGTACTTC
CDR3 protein: CASSSGGLGYF

V gene: TRBV7-2
J gene: TRBJ2-1
D gene: -
clone size: many
CDR3 DNA: TGTGCCAGCAGCCCCGGGGTAGCGGCCTACAATGAGCAGTTCTTC
CDR3 protein: CASSPGVAAYNEQFF

V gene: TRBV5-5
J gene: TRBJ1-6
D gene: -
clone size: -
CDR3 DNA: TGTGCCAGCAGCTTCCGGGACTTTAATTCACCCCTCCACTTT
CDR3 protein: CASSFRDFNSPLHF

V gene: TRBV9
J gene: TRBJ1-2
D gene: TRBD1
clone size: -
CDR3 DNA: TGTGCCAGCAGCGTAGCTGCCGGGACAGCCTATGGCTACACCTTC
CDR3 protein: CASSVAAGTAYGYTF

V gene: TRBV28
J gene: TRBJ1-6
D gene: -
clone size: -
CDR3 DNA: TGTGCCAGCAGTGATGCAGGGTATAGTTCACCCCTCCACTTT
CDR3 protein: CASSDAGYSSPLHF

V gene: TRBV29-1
J gene: TRBJ2-3
D gene: TRBD2
clone size: few
CDR3 DNA: TGCAGCGTGATAGCGGGAGAGGTGACAGATACGCAGTATTTT
CDR3 protein: CSVIAGEVTDTQYF

V gene: TRBV5-1
J gene: TRBJ1-3
D gene: -
clone size: -
CDR3 DNA: TGCGCCAGCAGCCCCTCAACTGGAAACACCATATATTTT
CDR3 protein: CASSPSTGNTIYF

V gene: TRBV11-2
J gene: TRBJ2-2
D gene: -
clone size: -
CDR3 DNA: TGTGCCGACCGGGCCCAGGGCACCGGGGAGCTGTTTTTT
CDR3 protein: CADRAQGTGELFF

V gene: TRBV5-1
J gene: TRBJ1-2
D gene: TRBD1
clone size: -
CDR3 DNA: TGCGCCAGCAGCTTGGTAGGAGGGGGCGCAAATGGCTACACCTTC
CDR3 protein: CASSLVGGGANGYTF

V gene: TRBV11-3
J gene: TRBJ2-5
D gene: -
clone size: -
CDR3 DNA: TGTGCCAGCAGCTATGGGGCACGGGGCGGACGGTTTGAGACCCAGTACTTC
CDR3 protein: CASSYGARGGRFETQYF

V gene: TRBV7-2
J gene: TRBJ2-7
D gene: TRBD1
clone size: many
CDR3 DNA: TGTGCCAGCAGCCAAGCCGGGACAGGAAACTACGAGCAGTACTTC
CDR3 protein: CASSQAGTGNYEQYF

V gene: TRBV3-1
J gene: TRBJ2-1
D gene: -
clone size: few
CDR3 DNA: TGTGCCAGCAGCCAAGATCTCACAGGGAACGATGAGCAGTTCTTC
CDR3 protein: CASSQDLTGNDEQFF

V gene: TRBV15
J gene: TRBJ2-1
D gene: TRBD1
clone size: few
CDR3 DNA: TGTGCCACCGAGGGAGAGGGGGCAAAGAACAATGAGCAGTTCTTC
CDR3 protein: CATEGEGAKNNEQFF

V gene: TRBV11-3
J gene: TRBJ2-3
D gene: TRBD2
clone size: many
CDR3 DNA: TGTGCCAGCAGCTTGGGACTAGCGGGTGTGCTCGGCACAGATACGCAGTATTTT
CDR3 protein: CASSLGLAGVLGTDTQYF

V gene: TRBV5-1
J gene: TRBJ2-7
D gene: TRBD2
clone size: -
CDR3 DNA: TGCGCCAGCAGCTTGGCGACTAGCGGGGATGAGCAGTACTTC
CDR3 protein: CASSLATSGDEQYF

V gene: TRBV28
J gene: TRBJ2-1
D gene: -
clone size: -
CDR3 DNA: TGTGCCAGCAGTTTCGAGGGGTACAATGAGCAGTTCTTC
CDR3 protein: CASSFEGYNEQFF

V gene: TRBV29-1
J gene: TRBJ2-2
D gene: -
clone size: few
CDR3 DNA: TGCAGCGTTGAAAATCCCGGGGAGCTGTTTTTT
CDR3 protein: CSVENPGELFF

V gene: TRBV10-3
J gene: TRBJ2-7
D gene: -
clone size: few
CDR3 DNA: TGTGCCATCACTAGCACCGAGGGGTCCGAGCAGTACTTC
CDR3 protein: CAITSTEGSEQYF

V gene: TRBV20-1
J gene: TRBJ2-7
D gene: TRBD2
clone size: -
CDR3 DNA: TGCAGTGCGTACAGGGCGGGAGGCCCCTACGAGCAGTACTTC
CDR3 protein: CSAYRAGGPYEQYF

V gene: TRBV28
J gene: TRBJ2-2
D gene: -
clone size: few
CDR3 DNA: TGTGCCAGCAGTTTCCCCCCTGGGTATTCTGAGGGGGTAGAGGACACCGGGGAGCTGTTTTTT
CDR3 protein: CASSFPPGYSEGVEDTGELFF

V gene: TRBV3-1
J gene: TRBJ1-2
D gene: -
clone size: -
CDR3 DNA: TGTGCCAGCAGCCCACGGACAGAGTTCTATGGCTACACCTTC
CDR3 protein: CASSPRTEFYGYTF

V gene: TRBV28
J gene: TRBJ1-5
D gene: TRBD1
clone size: -
CDR3 DNA: TGTGCCAGCACTCTTTCAGGGGGTAGCAATCAGCCCCAGCATTTT
CDR3 protein: CASTLSGGSNQPQHF

V gene: TRBV20-1
J gene: TRBJ2-3
D gene: TRBD2
clone size: -
CDR3 DNA: TGCAGTGGGGGACTAGCGGGAGTGGCTACGCAGTATTTT
CDR3 protein: CSGGLAGVATQYF

V gene: TRBV5-1
J gene: TRBJ2-3
D gene: TRBD2
clone size: -
CDR3 DNA: TGCGCCAGCAGCTTGGCTCTAGCGGGACGCACAGATACGCAGTATTTT
CDR3 protein: CASSLALAGRTDTQYF

V gene: TRBV6-5
J gene: TRBJ2-5
D gene: -
clone size: -
CDR3 DNA: TGTGCCAGCAGTTATTACGTTTCGGAGACCCAGTACTTC
CDR3 protein: CASSYYVSETQYF

V gene: TRBV28
J gene: TRBJ2-5
D gene: TRBD2
clone size: few
CDR3 DNA: TGTGCCAGCAGTTTTGGGGCTAGCGGCCAAAATGGGAAGTACTTC
CDR3 protein: CASSFGASGQNGKYF

V gene: TRBV29-1
J gene: TRBJ2-5
D gene: -
clone size: few
CDR3 DNA: TGCAGCGTTGAAGTACTGGTTCAAGAGACCCAGTACTTC
CDR3 protein: CSVEVLVQETQYF

V gene: TRBV12-3/TRBV12-4
J gene: TRBJ1-3
D gene: -
clone size: few
CDR3 DNA: TGTGCCAGCAGGCAATCTGGAAACACCATATATTTT
CDR3 protein: CASRQSGNTIYF

V gene: TRBV29-1
J gene: TRBJ2-3
D gene: -
clone size: few
CDR3 DNA: TGCAGCGTTGAGACCACAGATACGCAGTATTTT
CDR3 protein: CSVETTDTQYF

V gene: TRBV2
J gene: TRBJ1-1
D gene: TRBD1
clone size: -
CDR3 DNA: TGTGCCAGCAGTGATTTGGACAGGATGTTAGCCGGCACTGAAGCTTTCTTT
CDR3 protein: CASSDLDRMLAGTEAFF

V gene: TRBV12-3/TRBV12-4
J gene: TRBJ2-2
D gene: -
clone size: -
CDR3 DNA: TGTGCCAGCAGTTTCAAACGTAGCATCGGGGAGCTGTTTTTT
CDR3 protein: CASSFKRSIGELFF

V gene: TRBV30
J gene: TRBJ1-4
D gene: TRBD1
clone size: -
CDR3 DNA: TGTGCCTGGCGGGACAGGGGTCATGGAGATGAAAAACTGTTTTTT
CDR3 protein: CAWRDRGHGDEKLFF

V gene: TRBV28
J gene: TRBJ1-3
D gene: -
clone size: -
CDR3 DNA: TGTGCCAGCAGTTTACCAGCCGCTGGAAACACCATATATTTT
CDR3 protein: CASSLPAAGNTIYF

V gene: TRBV5-1
J gene: TRBJ2-7
D gene: -
clone size: many
CDR3 DNA: TGCGCCAGCAGCTTGAGTGGGAGCGCCTACGAGCAGTACTTC
CDR3 protein: CASSLSGSAYEQYF

V gene: TRBV19
J gene: TRBJ2-1
D gene: TRBD2
clone size: -
CDR3 DNA: TGTGCCAGTAGTATTAGGGGTGCGTCTAGCGGGAGGCAGTACAATGAGCAGTTCTTC
CDR3 protein: CASSIRGASSGRQYNEQFF

V gene: TRBV10-3
J gene: TRBJ2-3
D gene: -
clone size: -
CDR3 DNA: TGTGCCATCAGTGACGCTGGGGGCCGCACAGATACGCAGTATTTT
CDR3 protein: CAISDAGGRTDTQYF

V gene: TRBV7-9
J gene: TRBJ2-5
D gene: TRBD1
clone size: many
CDR3 DNA: TGTGCCAGCAGCTTGGTCGGACAGGGAGGAGAGACCCAGTACTTC
CDR3 protein: CASSLVGQGGETQYF